The present TCR beta chain was sequenced within a study of shared clonotypes between healthy human individuals. Study-level results: Clonotypes which were not shared had lower generation probabilities than clonotypes that all four donors shared. Deeper or shallower sequencing was expected to change how clonotypes are shared among donors.

The CDR3 has 14 amino acids. V lost 5 bases to trimming and J lost 0 bases, with 8 bases between them. The germline gives CDR1 SGHVS, CDR2 FNYEAQ. As processed by the authors: ImmunoSEQ gave junction-only sequences without quality scores, so filtering differed. The table came from immunoSEQ multiplex PCR; TCRdb's copy has only in-frame clones and leaves some out. The V and J calls and the clone size are those of that table, but D and trimming were determined from the DNA. The profile shows around 100,000 clones, about 67% of them singletons. With respect to this clone: Its matching antigen is unknown.

The sequence derives from a woman in her 30s in good health. This chain uses TRBV7-6 with TRBJ2-1; no reliable D call. The sample taken for sequencing was memory CD8+ T cells sorted from blood. The sample's subset: CD45RO+ cells pooled with CCR7-negative TemRA cells. The CDR3 DNA reads TGTGCCAGCAGCCCGGACCGCTCCTACAATGAGCAGTTCTTC. Its translation: CASSPDRSYNEQFF. The full variable domain, in which reference TRBV7-6 and TRBJ2-1 provide the parts outside the CDR3, is GAGVSQSPRYKVTKRGQDVALRCDPISGHVSLYWYRQALGQGPEFLTYFNYEAQQDKSGLPNDRFSAERPEGSISTLTIQRTEQRDSAMYRCASSPDRSYNEQFFGPGTRLTVL.